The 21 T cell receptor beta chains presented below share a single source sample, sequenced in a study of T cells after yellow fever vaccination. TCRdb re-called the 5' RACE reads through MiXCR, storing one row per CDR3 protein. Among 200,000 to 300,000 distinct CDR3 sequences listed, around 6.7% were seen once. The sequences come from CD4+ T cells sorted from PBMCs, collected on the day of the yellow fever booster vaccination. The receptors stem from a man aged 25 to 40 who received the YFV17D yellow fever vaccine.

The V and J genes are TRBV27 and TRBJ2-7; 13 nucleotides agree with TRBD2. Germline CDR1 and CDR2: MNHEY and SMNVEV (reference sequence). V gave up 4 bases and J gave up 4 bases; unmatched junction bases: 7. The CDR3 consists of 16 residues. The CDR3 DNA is TGTGCCAGCAGTTCCTACCGGACTAGCGGGAGATACGAGCAGTACTTC. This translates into CASSSYRTSGRYEQYF.

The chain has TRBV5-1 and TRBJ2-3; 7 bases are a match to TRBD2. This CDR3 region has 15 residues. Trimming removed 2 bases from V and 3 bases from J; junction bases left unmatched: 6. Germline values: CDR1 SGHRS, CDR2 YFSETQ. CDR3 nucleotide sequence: TGCGCCAGCAGCTTCAATAGCGGGCGTACAGATACGCAGTATTTT. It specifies CASSFNSGRTDTQYF. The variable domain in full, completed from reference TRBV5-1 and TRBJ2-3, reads KAGVTQTPRYLIKTRGQQVTLSCSPISGHRSVSWYQQTPGQGLQFLFEYFSETQRNKGNFPGRFSGRQFSNSRSEMNVSTLELGDSALYLCASSFNSGRTDTQYFGPGTRLTVL.

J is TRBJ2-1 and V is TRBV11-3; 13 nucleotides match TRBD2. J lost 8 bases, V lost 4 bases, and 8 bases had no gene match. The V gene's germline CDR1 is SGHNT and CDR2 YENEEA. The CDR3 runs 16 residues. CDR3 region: CASSSGLAGRRDEQFF. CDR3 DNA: TGTGCCAGCAGCTCGGGACTAGCGGGAAGGAGGGATGAGCAGTTCTTC.

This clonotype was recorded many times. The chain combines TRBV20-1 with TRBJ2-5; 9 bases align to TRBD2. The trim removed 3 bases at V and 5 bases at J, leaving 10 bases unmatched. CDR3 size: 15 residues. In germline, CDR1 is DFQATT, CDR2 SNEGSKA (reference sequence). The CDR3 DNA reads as TGCAGTGCTAGGGTTGCGGGAGGGCGGGGTGAGACCCAGTACTTC. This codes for CSARVAGGRGETQYF.

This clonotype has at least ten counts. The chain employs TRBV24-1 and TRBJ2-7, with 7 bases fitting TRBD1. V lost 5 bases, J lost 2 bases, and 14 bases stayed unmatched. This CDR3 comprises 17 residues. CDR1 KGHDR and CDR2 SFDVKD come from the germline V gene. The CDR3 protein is CATSALDRITGAYEQYF. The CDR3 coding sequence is TGTGCCACCAGTGCACTCGACCGCATTACAGGGGCCTACGAGCAGTACTTC.

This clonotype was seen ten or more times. The CDR3 region has the DNA TGCAGTCCCGGGACTAGCGGCGATGAGCAGTTCTTC. Amino acids: CSPGTSGDEQFF. The chain recombines TRBV20-1 with TRBJ2-1; the match to TRBD2 covers 11 bases. J gave up 8 bases and V 8 bases, and 5 bases lay outside the gene matches. CDR3 length: 12 amino acids. Germline V gives CDR1 DFQATT, CDR2 SNEGSKA (reference sequence).

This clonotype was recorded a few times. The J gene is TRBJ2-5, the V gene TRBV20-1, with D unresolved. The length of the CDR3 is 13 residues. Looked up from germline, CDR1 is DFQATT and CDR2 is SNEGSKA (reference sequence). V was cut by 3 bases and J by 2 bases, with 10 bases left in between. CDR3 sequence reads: CSARSADQETQYF. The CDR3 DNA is TGCAGTGCTAGGTCGGCGGATCAAGAGACCCAGTACTTC.

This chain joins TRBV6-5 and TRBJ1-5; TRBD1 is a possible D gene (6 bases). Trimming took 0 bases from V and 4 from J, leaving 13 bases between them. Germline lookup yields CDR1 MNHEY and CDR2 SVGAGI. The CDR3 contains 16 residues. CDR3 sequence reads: CASSYSGGRDNQPQHF. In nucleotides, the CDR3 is TGTGCCAGCAGTTACTCGGGGGGCAGGGATAATCAGCCCCAGCATTTT.

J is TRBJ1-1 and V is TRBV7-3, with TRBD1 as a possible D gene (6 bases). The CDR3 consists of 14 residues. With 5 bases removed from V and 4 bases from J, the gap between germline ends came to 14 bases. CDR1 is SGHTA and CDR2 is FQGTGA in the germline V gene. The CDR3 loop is CASSQDRISTEAFF. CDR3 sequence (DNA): TGTGCCAGCAGCCAAGACAGGATTTCCACTGAAGCTTTCTTT.

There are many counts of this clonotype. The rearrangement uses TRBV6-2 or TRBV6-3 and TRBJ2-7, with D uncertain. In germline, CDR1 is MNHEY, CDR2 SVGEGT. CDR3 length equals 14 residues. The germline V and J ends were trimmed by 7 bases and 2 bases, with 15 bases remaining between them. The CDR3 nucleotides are TGTGCCAGCACCAAACCGGCGAGCACCTACGAGCAGTACTTC. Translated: CASTKPASTYEQYF.

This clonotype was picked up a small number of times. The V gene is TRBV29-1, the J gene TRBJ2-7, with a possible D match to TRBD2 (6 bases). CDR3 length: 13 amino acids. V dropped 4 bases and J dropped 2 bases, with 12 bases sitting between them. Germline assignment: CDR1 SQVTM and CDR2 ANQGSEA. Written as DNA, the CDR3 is TGCAGCGTTGGGCTAGCGAGCCCCTACGAGCAGTACTTC. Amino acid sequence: CSVGLASPYEQYF.

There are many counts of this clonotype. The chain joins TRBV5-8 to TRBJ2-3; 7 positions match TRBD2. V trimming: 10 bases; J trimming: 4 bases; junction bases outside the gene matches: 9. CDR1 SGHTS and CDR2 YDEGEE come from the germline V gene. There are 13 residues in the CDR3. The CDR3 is CAGGLLASDTQYF. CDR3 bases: TGTGCCGGGGGACTACTCGCCTCAGATACGCAGTATTTT. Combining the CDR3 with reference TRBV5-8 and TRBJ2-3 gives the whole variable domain EAGVTQSPTHLIKTRGQQATLRCSPISGHTSVYWYQQALGLGLQFLLWYDEGEERNRGNFPPRFSGRQFPNYSSELNVNALELEDSALYLCAGGLLASDTQYFGPGTRLTVL.

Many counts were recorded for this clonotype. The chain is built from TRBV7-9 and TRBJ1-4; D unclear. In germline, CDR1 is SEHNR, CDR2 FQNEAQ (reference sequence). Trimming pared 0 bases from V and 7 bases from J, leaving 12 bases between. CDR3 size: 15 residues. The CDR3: CASSLALRPGEKLFF. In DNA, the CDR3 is TGTGCCAGCAGCTTAGCGCTCCGGCCGGGTGAAAAACTGTTTTTT.

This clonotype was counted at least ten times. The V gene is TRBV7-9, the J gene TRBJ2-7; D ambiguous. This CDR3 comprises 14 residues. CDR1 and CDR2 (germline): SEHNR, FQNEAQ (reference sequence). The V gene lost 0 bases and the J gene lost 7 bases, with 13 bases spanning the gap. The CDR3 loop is CASSLAGTTREQYF. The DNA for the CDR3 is TGTGCCAGCAGCTTAGCGGGAACCACTCGGGAGCAGTACTTC.

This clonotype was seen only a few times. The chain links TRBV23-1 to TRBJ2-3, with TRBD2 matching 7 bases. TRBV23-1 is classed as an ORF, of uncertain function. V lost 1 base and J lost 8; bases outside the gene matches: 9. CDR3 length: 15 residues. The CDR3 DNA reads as TGCGCCAGCAGTCAATTCAGCGGGAAGAGGGGTACGCAGTATTTT. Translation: CASSQFSGKRGTQYF.

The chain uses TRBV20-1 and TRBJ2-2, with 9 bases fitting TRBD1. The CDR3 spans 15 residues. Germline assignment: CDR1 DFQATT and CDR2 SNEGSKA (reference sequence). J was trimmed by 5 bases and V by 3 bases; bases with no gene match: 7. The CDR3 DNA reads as TGCAGTGCTAGCCCCGGGACAGGGAGAACCGGGGAGCTGTTTTTT. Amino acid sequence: CSASPGTGRTGELFF.

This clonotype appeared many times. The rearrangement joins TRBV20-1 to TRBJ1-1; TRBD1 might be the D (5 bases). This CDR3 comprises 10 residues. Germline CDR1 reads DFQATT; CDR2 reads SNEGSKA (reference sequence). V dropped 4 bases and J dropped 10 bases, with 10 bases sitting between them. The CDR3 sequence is CSATTGSAFF. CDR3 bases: TGCAGTGCTACTACAGGCTCAGCTTTCTTT.

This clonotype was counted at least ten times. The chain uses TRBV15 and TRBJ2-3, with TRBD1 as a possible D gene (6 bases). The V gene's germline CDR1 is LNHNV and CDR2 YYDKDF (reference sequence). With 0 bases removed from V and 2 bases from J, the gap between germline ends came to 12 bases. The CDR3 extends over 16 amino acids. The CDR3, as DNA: TGTGCCACCAGCAGAGATCGTCGGACAGCCACAGATACGCAGTATTTT. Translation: CATSRDRRTATDTQYF.

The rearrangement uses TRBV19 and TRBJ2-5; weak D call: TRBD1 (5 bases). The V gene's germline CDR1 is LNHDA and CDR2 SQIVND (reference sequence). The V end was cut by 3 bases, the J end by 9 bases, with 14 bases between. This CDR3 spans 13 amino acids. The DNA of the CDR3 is TGTGCCAGTAGTATGATGGGGCGGCAGTCCCAGTACTTC. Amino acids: CASSMMGRQSQYF.

Here the CDR3 DNA reads TGTGCCAGCAGCACTCGGACAGGGGATCAGCCCCAGCATTTT. Translation: CASSTRTGDQPQHF. This chain joins TRBV7-2 and TRBJ1-5, with TRBD1 matching over 9 bases. After removal of 5 bases from V and 5 bases from J, the junction contained 4 bases not matched to a gene. CDR1 SGHTA and CDR2 FQGNSA come from the germline V gene. This CDR3 region has 14 residues.

The CDR3 reads CATSDPDGRDNEQFF. CDR3 coding DNA: TGTGCCACCAGTGATCCCGACGGCCGCGATAATGAGCAGTTCTTC. The rearrangement links TRBV24-1 to TRBJ2-1; no definite D call. Trimming stripped 3 bases from V and 7 bases from J, with 15 bases between. In germline, CDR1 is KGHDR, CDR2 SFDVKD. CDR3 length equals 15 residues.